A single sample gave rise to the 29 T cell receptor beta chains below, sequenced in a study of response to subunit inactivated influenza vaccine. TCRdb re-derived calls from the RT-PCR reads in MiXCR, one entry per CDR3 protein. This table holds 500,000 to 550,000 distinct CDR3 sequences, approximately 24% found once. The sample was also reused in another study, on T cells expressing NK-cell markers. That paper states: UMI-tagged 5'RACE template switching yielded the TCR beta cDNA.

Sequenced here: CD4+ T cells sorted from PBMCs, sampled 11 to 12 days after vaccination. The receptors were gathered from a man between 50 and 59 years old who received an inactivated influenza vaccine.

The V call is TRBV6-6, the J call TRBJ1-4, with TRBD1 as a possible D gene (6 bases). CDR1 MNHNY and CDR2 SVGAGI come from the germline V gene (reference sequence). V was trimmed by 8 bases and J by 2 bases, leaving 9 bases between them. There are 13 residues in the CDR3. CDR3 bases: TGTGCCAGCTCAGGGGAGACTAATGAAAAACTGTTTTTT. This codes for CASSGETNEKLFF.

The chain uses TRBV18 and TRBJ2-4, with 7 bases fitting TRBD2. With 0 bases clipped from V and 0 bases from J, the junction kept 2 bases outside the gene matches. The V gene's germline CDR1 is KGHSH and CDR2 LQKENI. The CDR3 has 16 amino acids. DNA of the CDR3: TGTGCCAGCTCACCACCTAGCGGGTTAGCCAAAAACATTCAGTACTTC. This codes for CASSPPSGLAKNIQYF. The variable domain in full, completed from reference TRBV18 and TRBJ2-4, reads NAGVMQNPRHLVRRRGQEARLRCSPMKGHSHVYWYRQLPEEGLKFMVYLQKENIIDESGMPKERFSAEFPKEGPSILRIQQVVRGDSAAYFCASSPPSGLAKNIQYFGAGTRLSVL.

The chain combines TRBV25-1 with TRBJ1-1; D gene unclear. Germline lookup yields CDR1 MGHDK and CDR2 SYGVNS. Trimming removed 1 base from V and 12 bases from J, with 12 bases in between. This CDR3 comprises 12 residues. The CDR3 DNA reads as TGTGCCAGCAGTGAATTGGTAGGAGCATCTTTCTTT. Protein product: CASSELVGASFF.

The table lists this clonotype with a few counts. The genes are TRBV10-3 and TRBJ2-7; the match to TRBD2 covers 8 bases. The germline V gene encodes CDR1 ENHRY and CDR2 SYGVKD. The CDR3 loop spans 16 amino acids. Trimming at V came to 2 bases and at J to 0 bases, leaving 6 bases not matched to a gene. CDR3 sequence reads: CAISETSGLSSYEQYF. CDR3 in DNA: TGTGCCATCAGTGAGACTAGCGGATTGAGCTCCTACGAGCAGTACTTC.

The table lists this clonotype with many counts. The chain uses TRBV7-2 and TRBJ1-1, with D hard to call. This CDR3 has 11 residues. V shed 6 bases and J shed 2 bases, with 4 bases lying between them. Germline V gene lookup returns CDR1 SGHTA and CDR2 FQGNSA. The CDR3 is CASRLNTEAFF. CDR3 DNA sequence: TGTGCCAGCAGGTTAAACACTGAAGCTTTCTTT.

This chain connects TRBV7-2 to TRBJ2-3; D ambiguous. The CDR3 covers 15 residues. V lost 1 base to trimming and J lost 0 bases, with 8 bases between them. Per the germline V gene, CDR1 is SGHTA and CDR2 is FQGNSA. The CDR3 DNA follows: TGTGCCAGCAGCTTAGACGTGGGCAGCACAGATACGCAGTATTTT. The encoded protein is CASSLDVGSTDTQYF.

The chain couples TRBV20-1 to TRBJ2-1; D is undetermined. Germline V CDR1 and CDR2: DFQATT, SNEGSKA (reference sequence). The CDR3 contains 14 residues. Trimming left V 3 bases short and J 1 base short, with 10 bases between. DNA for the CDR3: TGCAGTGCTAGGGCCCGAACGTCCTACAATGAGCAGTTCTTC. It is translated as CSARARTSYNEQFF.

This clonotype was seen a handful of times. This chain uses TRBV6-1 with TRBJ2-5, with D possibly TRBD2 on 6 matching bases. CDR1 and CDR2 (germline): MNHNS, SASEGT. The CDR3 sequence is 15 residues long. The germline V and J ends were trimmed by 6 bases and 2 bases, with 16 bases remaining between them. This CDR3 reads CASSLPGVGQETQYF. The CDR3 DNA is TGTGCCAGCAGCCTACCGGGGGTAGGACAAGAGACCCAGTACTTC.

This clonotype was seen only a few times. V usage is TRBV20-1 and J usage is TRBJ2-3; no definite D call. V shed 3 bases and J shed 2 bases, with 6 bases lying between them. The CDR3 is made up of 12 amino acids. Germline CDR1 is DFQATT and CDR2 is SNEGSKA (reference sequence). The chain's CDR3 is CSARGLTDTQYF. In nucleotides, the CDR3 is TGCAGTGCTAGGGGCCTCACAGATACGCAGTATTTT.

This clonotype was recorded a few times. The chain is built from TRBV6-2 or TRBV6-3 and TRBJ2-7; D is undetermined. This CDR3 is built from 13 residues. Trimming took 7 bases from V and 4 from J, leaving 14 bases between them. Per the germline V gene, CDR1 is MNHEY and CDR2 is SVGEGT. The CDR3 loop is CASTRPSRYEQYF. The CDR3 coding sequence is TGTGCCAGCACAAGACCCAGCAGGTACGAGCAGTACTTC.

The V call is TRBV6-5, the J call TRBJ1-5; TRBD1 might be the D (6 bases). V was clipped by 4 bases and J by 5 bases, with 12 bases between them. CDR1 and CDR2 from the germline V gene are MNHEY and SVGAGI. The CDR3 is 14 residues long. The CDR3 DNA follows: TGTGCCAGCAGTTCGGACAGATTTTATCAGCCCCAGCATTTT. This encodes CASSSDRFYQPQHF.

In its sample, this clonotype was seen once. This chain uses TRBV28 with TRBJ2-3; TRBD2 aligns across 7 bases. The CDR3 contains 16 residues. Germline V gene data show CDR1 as MDHEN and CDR2 as SYDVKM. The trim removed 4 bases at V and 5 bases at J, leaving 12 bases unmatched. The CDR3 region has the DNA TGTGCCAGCAGTTCCCCATCAGCGGGGAAGAAAGATACGCAGTATTTT. It translates to CASSSPSAGKKDTQYF. Combining the CDR3 with reference TRBV28 and TRBJ2-3 gives the whole variable domain DVKVTQSSRYLVKRTGEKVFLECVQDMDHENMFWYRQDPGLGLRLIYFSYDVKMKEKGDIPEGYSVSREKKERFSLILESASTNQTSMYLCASSSPSAGKKDTQYFGPGTRLTVL.

The chain employs TRBV4-2 and TRBJ2-2; no firm D call. The germline gives CDR1 LGHNA, CDR2 YNFKEQ. Trimming pared 0 bases from V and 5 bases from J, leaving 10 bases between. There are 15 residues in the CDR3. CDR3 in DNA: TGTGCCAGCAGCCAAGAAATCCTTGGGACCGGGGAGCTGTTTTTT. This translates into CASSQEILGTGELFF.

This clonotype was detected only a few times. This chain connects TRBV5-1 to TRBJ2-1; 7 bases line up with TRBD1. The V and J ends lost 3 bases and 6 bases, in that order; junction bases with no gene match: 9. The germline V gene encodes CDR1 SGHRS and CDR2 YFSETQ. This CDR3 comprises 15 residues. This CDR3 is CASSSVPGQFNEQFF. The CDR3 nucleotides are TGCGCCAGCAGCTCGGTCCCGGGACAGTTCAATGAGCAGTTCTTC.

The rearrangement uses TRBV3-1 and TRBJ1-5; D not resolved. Germline assignment: CDR1 LGHDT and CDR2 YNNKEL (reference sequence). The CDR3 loop spans 13 amino acids. The V gene lost 4 bases and the J gene lost 8 bases, with 12 bases spanning the gap. As DNA, the CDR3 is TGTGCCAGCAGCCCTCCGGGGAAAGAGCCCCAGCATTTT. This encodes CASSPPGKEPQHF.

Of note for this clonotype: Since a much larger clone is just one base distant, this may be a read error. V is TRBV6-2 or TRBV6-3 and J is TRBJ2-3; 9 bases are a match to TRBD1. The V gene end was trimmed by 7 bases and the J gene end by 2 bases; junction bases not matched to a gene: 1. CDR1 MNHEY and CDR2 SVGEGT come from the germline V gene. CDR3 length equals 13 residues. CDR3 nucleotide sequence: TGTGCCAGCAAACAGGGGGCCACAGATACGCAGTATTTT. The encoded protein is CASKQGATDTQYF.

This clonotype was observed a few times. The chain couples TRBV7-2 to TRBJ2-1; weak D call: TRBD2 (6 bases). The CDR3 contains 17 residues. V lost 3 bases and J lost 0, with 15 bases in between. Per germline, CDR1 SGHTA and CDR2 FQGNSA. The CDR3 sequence: CASSLGPTRVSYNEQFF. The CDR3 nucleotides read TGTGCCAGCAGCTTGGGGCCGACTAGGGTCTCCTACAATGAGCAGTTCTTC.

CDR3 sequence: CASSWTSGAGDTQYF. CDR3 in DNA: TGTGCCAGCAGCTGGACTAGCGGGGCGGGTGATACGCAGTATTTT. This chain uses TRBV3-1 with TRBJ2-3; 12 nucleotides line up with TRBD2. The CDR3 consists of 15 residues. V lost 5 bases, J lost 6 bases, and 6 bases stayed unmatched. Germline V gives CDR1 LGHDT, CDR2 YNNKEL (reference sequence).

Ten or more counts support this clonotype. V usage is TRBV4-1 and J usage is TRBJ2-3, with 8 bases that match TRBD2. Germline V gives CDR1 MGHRA, CDR2 YSYEKL. Trimming removed 1 base from V and 2 bases from J; junction bases left unmatched: 8. The CDR3 has 17 amino acids. DNA for the CDR3: TGCGCCAGCAGCCAAGTAGCGGGACGTCAGGCCACAGATACGCAGTATTTT. It translates to CASSQVAGRQATDTQYF.

This chain joins TRBV4-1 and TRBJ2-7; D might be TRBD1 or TRBD2, each matching 6 bases. The CDR3 length is 16 residues. V gave up 0 bases and J gave up 1 base, with 13 bases separating them. Germline CDR1 MGHRA, CDR2 YSYEKL. The CDR3 bases are TGCGCCAGCAGCCAAGATGTGACGGGGGCGTCCTACGAGCAGTACTTC. It is translated as CASSQDVTGASYEQYF.

The V call is TRBV7-2, the J call TRBJ1-4; 7 nucleotides line up with TRBD1. CDR1 is SGHTA and CDR2 is FQGNSA in the germline V gene. The CDR3 is 13 residues long. J lost 7 bases, V lost 10 bases, and 9 bases had no gene match. DNA of the CDR3: TGTGCCACCCAAAAGGGGGCGGGTGAAAAACTGTTTTTT. It specifies CATQKGAGEKLFF.

This clonotype was seen only a few times. V and J are TRBV20-1 and TRBJ1-1; D is unresolved. The CDR3 sequence is 16 residues long. V gave up 0 bases and J gave up 1 base, with 15 bases separating them. Germline V gene data show CDR1 as DFQATT and CDR2 as SNEGSKA (reference sequence). CDR3 sequence reads: CSARDKARNWNTEAFF. The CDR3 DNA reads as TGCAGTGCTAGAGATAAAGCAAGGAACTGGAACACTGAAGCTTTCTTT.

The genes are TRBV10-3 and TRBJ2-7; 7 nucleotides agree with TRBD2. Germline values: CDR1 ENHRY, CDR2 SYGVKD. With V trimmed by 5 bases and J by 0 bases, 4 bases remained unmatched. This CDR3 is 14 amino acids long. This chain's CDR3 is CAISPAGFSYEQYF. The CDR3 DNA reads TGTGCCATCAGTCCAGCGGGGTTCTCCTACGAGCAGTACTTC.

This clonotype has ten or more counts. The CDR3 spells CASSAGTGVTGELFF. In nucleotides, the CDR3 is TGTGCCAGCAGTGCCGGGACAGGGGTCACCGGGGAGCTGTTTTTT. The chain employs TRBV27 and TRBJ2-2, with 10 bases identical to TRBD1. CDR3 length: 15 residues. V shed 5 bases, J shed 4 bases, and the junction held 4 bases outside the gene matches. Per the germline V gene, CDR1 is MNHEY and CDR2 is SMNVEV (reference sequence).

The chain carries TRBV2 and TRBJ2-3, with D unclear. This CDR3 contains 13 residues. Germline V gives CDR1 SNHLY, CDR2 FYNNEI. Trimming removed 8 bases at V and 6 bases at J, with 15 bases between. CDR3 amino acids: CASLTASWDTQYF. The CDR3 coding sequence is TGTGCCAGCCTCACCGCATCTTGGGATACGCAGTATTTT.

In its sample, this clonotype was seen a few times. This CDR3 is CASSLRSSTEAFF. In nucleotides, the CDR3 is TGTGCCAGCAGCTTAAGGTCGTCGACTGAAGCTTTCTTT. The chain uses TRBV7-2 and TRBJ1-1; D unclear. The CDR3 sequence is 13 residues long. Germline V gene lookup returns CDR1 SGHTA and CDR2 FQGNSA. V lost 2 bases to trimming and J lost 5 bases, with 9 bases between them.

The V and J genes are TRBV3-1 and TRBJ2-7; D is perhaps TRBD2 (5 bases). The CDR3 runs to 14 residues. Trimming cost V 4 bases and J 3 bases, with 13 bases left between them. CDR1 and CDR2 (germline): LGHDT, YNNKEL (reference sequence). The CDR3 spells CASSPGLSFYEQYF. CDR3 nucleotides: TGTGCCAGCAGCCCCGGACTTTCTTTCTACGAGCAGTACTTC.

The chain couples TRBV4-3 to TRBJ2-3, with 13 bases that match TRBD2. This CDR3 has 18 residues. Germline values: CDR1 LGHNA, CDR2 YSLEER. V shed 0 bases and J 6 bases; nucleotides not matched to a gene: 9. The CDR3 loop is CASSQDLGLAGFSDTQYF. The CDR3 nucleotides read TGCGCCAGCAGCCAAGATTTGGGACTAGCGGGATTTTCGGATACGCAGTATTTT.

J is TRBJ2-1 and V is TRBV18; possibly TRBD1 for D (7 bases). The CDR3 is 15 residues long. Trimming took off 0 bases at V and 5 bases at J, with 11 bases between the two ends. Germline CDR1 KGHSH, CDR2 LQKENI. CDR3 sequence: CASSPPAGQNNEQFF. CDR3 nucleotides: TGTGCCAGCTCACCACCGGCGGGACAGAACAATGAGCAGTTCTTC. The variable domain in full, with the rest retrieved from reference TRBV18 and TRBJ2-1, is NAGVMQNPRHLVRRRGQEARLRCSPMKGHSHVYWYRQLPEEGLKFMVYLQKENIIDESGMPKERFSAEFPKEGPSILRIQQVVRGDSAAYFCASSPPAGQNNEQFFGPGTRLTVL.